The rows below give T cell receptor beta chains drawn from one sample of a study of regulatory T cells in long-lasting Graves disease. TCRdb analysed the multiplex PCR reads with MiXCR anew, one entry per CDR3 protein. The sample holds roughly 430,000 distinct CDR3 sequences, about 16% seen once. The same data also went into a second study, on T cells in Graves' hyperthyroidism and ophthalmopathy.

The sample consisted of peripheral blood mononuclear cells (PBMCs), taken at new diagnosis, from a patient treated with antithyroid drugs. The receptors derive from a woman aged 25 to 39 with Graves disease. CDR3s include the opening cysteine and the closing phenylalanine or tryptophan. Fields, in order: CDR3 DNA, CDR3 protein, clone size, J gene, D gene, V gene. D genes are given only for firm matches. Rows give clone size only sometimes, using once, few, many, or a class for an expanded clone.

TGCAGTGCTAGCCCACTAGCGGGAGTTAACAATGAGCAGTTCTTC,CSASPLAGVNNEQFF,.,TRBJ2-1,TRBD2,TRBV20-1
TGTGCCAGTAGTGCCTATGGGATGTCGAACACTGAAGCTTTCTTT,CASSAYGMSNTEAFF,.,TRBJ1-1,.,TRBV19
TGTGCCAGCAGTAAACTAGCGGGAGTAAGTTACGAGCAGTACTTC,CASSKLAGVSYEQYF,many,TRBJ2-7,TRBD2,TRBV12-3/TRBV12-4
TGCAGTGCTAGAGCGGGAGGGCCGGTAACTTTTAATGAGCAGTTCTTC,CSARAGGPVTFNEQFF,many,TRBJ2-1,TRBD2,TRBV20-1
TGTGCCAGTGGGACTAGCAGAGATACGCAGTATTTT,CASGTSRDTQYF,few,TRBJ2-3,TRBD2,TRBV27
TGCAGCGTCGCGTGGGAGACAGATACGCAGTATTTT,CSVAWETDTQYF,.,TRBJ2-3,.,TRBV29-1
TGTGCCAGCAGCTTGCAGCAGTACCAGCCCCAGCATTTT,CASSLQQYQPQHF,many,TRBJ1-5,.,TRBV5-5
TGTGCCAGCAGCTCGAGGACAGGGTGGGATGAGCAGTTCTTC,CASSSRTGWDEQFF,.,TRBJ2-1,TRBD1,TRBV7-9
TGTGCCAGCAGCTCCCCAGGACAGTTCTCCGAGCAGTACTTC,CASSSPGQFSEQYF,many,TRBJ2-7,.,TRBV5-4
TGTGCCAGTAGCAAGACAGGGGCTTACTCTGGGGCCAACGTCCTGACTTTC,CASSKTGAYSGANVLTF,.,TRBJ2-6,TRBD1,TRBV19
TGTGCCAGCAGTCCGGAAGGGATCTCCTCCTACAATGAGCAGTTCTTC,CASSPEGISSYNEQFF,.,TRBJ2-1,.,TRBV27
TGTGCCAGCAGCCCGAGACTAGTAGGACTAGCGGTGCAAGAGACCCAGTACTTC,CASSPRLVGLAVQETQYF,many,TRBJ2-5,TRBD2,TRBV11-2
TGTGCCAGCAGTTACGAGGCAACTAATGAAAAACTGTTTTTT,CASSYEATNEKLFF,many,TRBJ1-4,.,TRBV6-5
TGCAGCGTTGAAGATCGAGCCAGGGCAAACGGGGAGCTGTTTTTT,CSVEDRARANGELFF,few,TRBJ2-2,.,TRBV29-1
TGCAGTGCCAGGAGAAGGCGGGAAAGCTCCTACGAGCAGTACTTC,CSARRRRESSYEQYF,few,TRBJ2-7,.,TRBV20-1
TGTGCCAGCAGAGACAGGGGTTTGAGCAATCAGCCCCAGCATTTT,CASRDRGLSNQPQHF,many,TRBJ1-5,TRBD1,TRBV6-1
TGTGCCAGCAGCCCCGGACAGGGGAGCGTAGCCCAGCATTTT,CASSPGQGSVAQHF,.,TRBJ1-5,TRBD1,TRBV9
TGCGCCAGCAGCACAATCTACGGGACTAGCGGTGCCAATGAGCAGTTCTTC,CASSTIYGTSGANEQFF,many,TRBJ2-1,TRBD2,TRBV5-1
TGTGCCAGCAGACACGGACAGGCCACTGAAGCTTTCTTT,CASRHGQATEAFF,few,TRBJ1-1,TRBD1,TRBV6-1
TGTGCCAGCAGCCGTCAGTTGGAGACAGGGCAAAACACCTTC,CASSRQLETGQNTF,many,TRBJ1-2,TRBD1,TRBV3-1
TGTGCCAGCAGCGGGGAAGGGATCACTGAAGCTTTCTTT,CASSGEGITEAFF,many,TRBJ1-1,.,TRBV7-9
TGTGCCAGCAGCCAAGGTCCTGAGTGGGGAAGCCAGCAGTACTTC,CASSQGPEWGSQQYF,.,TRBJ2-7,.,TRBV4-2
TGTGCCAGCAGTGGCCCCGGGGGGTTATCCTACGAGCAGTACTTC,CASSGPGGLSYEQYF,many,TRBJ2-7,TRBD2,TRBV28
TGTGCCAGCACCCTGGCAGGGGGCACCACTGAAGCTTTCTTT,CASTLAGGTTEAFF,many,TRBJ1-1,TRBD1,TRBV13